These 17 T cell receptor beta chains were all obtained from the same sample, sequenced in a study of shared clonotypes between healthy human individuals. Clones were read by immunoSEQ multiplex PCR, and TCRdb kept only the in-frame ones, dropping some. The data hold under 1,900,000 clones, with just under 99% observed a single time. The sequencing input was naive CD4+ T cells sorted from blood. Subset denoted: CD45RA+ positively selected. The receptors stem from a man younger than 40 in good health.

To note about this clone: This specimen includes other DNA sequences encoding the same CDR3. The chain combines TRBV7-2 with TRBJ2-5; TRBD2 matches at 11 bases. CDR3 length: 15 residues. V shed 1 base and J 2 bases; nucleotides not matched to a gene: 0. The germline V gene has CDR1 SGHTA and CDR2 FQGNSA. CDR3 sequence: CASSLGLAGQETQYF. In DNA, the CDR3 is TGTGCCAGCAGCTTAGGACTAGCGGGACAAGAGACCCAGTACTTC.

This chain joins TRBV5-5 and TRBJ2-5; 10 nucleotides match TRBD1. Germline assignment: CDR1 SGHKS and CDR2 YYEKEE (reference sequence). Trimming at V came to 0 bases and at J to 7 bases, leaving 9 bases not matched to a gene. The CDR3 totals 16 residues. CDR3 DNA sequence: TGTGCCAGCAGCTTGGCCGGAGGGACAGGGGAAATGACCCAGTACTTC. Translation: CASSLAGGTGEMTQYF.

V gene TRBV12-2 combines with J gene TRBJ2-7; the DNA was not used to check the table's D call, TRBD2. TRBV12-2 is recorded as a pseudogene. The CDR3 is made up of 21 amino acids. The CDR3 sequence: CASRFTGMRVQREVCGREQYF. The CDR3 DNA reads TGTGCAAGTCGCTTTACCGGGATGAGGGTCCAGCGGGAAGTGTGTGGGCGCGAGCAGTACTTC.

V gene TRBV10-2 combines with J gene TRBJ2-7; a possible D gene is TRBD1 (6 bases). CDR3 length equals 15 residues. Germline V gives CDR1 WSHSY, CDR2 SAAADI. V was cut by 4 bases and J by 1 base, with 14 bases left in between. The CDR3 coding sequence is TGCGCCAGCAGTGGACAGGACCGTTTATCCTACGAGCAGTACTTC. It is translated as CASSGQDRLSYEQYF.

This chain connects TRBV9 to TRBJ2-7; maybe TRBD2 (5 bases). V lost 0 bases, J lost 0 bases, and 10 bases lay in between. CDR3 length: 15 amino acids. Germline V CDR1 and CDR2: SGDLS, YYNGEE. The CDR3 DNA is TGTGCCAGCAGCGTAGGGATGGGGAGCTCCTACGAGCAGTACTTC. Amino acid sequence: CASSVGMGSSYEQYF.

CDR3 residues: CASSSLGSTGELFF. CDR3 sequence (DNA): TGTGCCAGCTCCTCGCTAGGGAGCACCGGGGAGCTGTTTTTT. This chain links TRBV18 with TRBJ2-2; possibly TRBD2 for D (5 bases). Germline V gene lookup returns CDR1 KGHSH and CDR2 LQKENI. The CDR3 is 14 amino acids. V shed 6 bases and J shed 4 bases, with 12 bases lying between them.

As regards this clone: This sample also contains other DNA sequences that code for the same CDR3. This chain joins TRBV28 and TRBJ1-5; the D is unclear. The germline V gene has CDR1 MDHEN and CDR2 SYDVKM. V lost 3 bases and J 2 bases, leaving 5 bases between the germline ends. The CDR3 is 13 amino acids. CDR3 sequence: CASSLVGNQPQHF. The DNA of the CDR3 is TGTGCCAGCAGTTTGGTAGGCAATCAGCCCCAGCATTTT.

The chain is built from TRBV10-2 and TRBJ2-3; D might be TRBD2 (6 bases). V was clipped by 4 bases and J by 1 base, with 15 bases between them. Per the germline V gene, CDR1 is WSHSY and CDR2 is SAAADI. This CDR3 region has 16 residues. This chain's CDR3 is CASSGGRLVGTDTQYF. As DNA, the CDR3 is TGCGCCAGCAGTGGGGGGAGGCTAGTAGGCACAGATACGCAGTATTTT.

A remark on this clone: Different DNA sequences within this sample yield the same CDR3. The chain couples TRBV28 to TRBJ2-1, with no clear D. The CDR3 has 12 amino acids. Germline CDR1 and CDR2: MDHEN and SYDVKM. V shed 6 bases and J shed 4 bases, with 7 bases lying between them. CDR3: CASRGPYNEQFF. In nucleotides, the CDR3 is TGTGCCAGCAGGGGCCCGTACAATGAGCAGTTCTTC.

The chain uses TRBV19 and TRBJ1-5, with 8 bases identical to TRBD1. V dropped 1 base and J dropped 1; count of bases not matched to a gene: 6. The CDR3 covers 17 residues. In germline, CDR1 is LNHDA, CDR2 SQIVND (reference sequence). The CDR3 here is CASSIGGQVKSNQPQHF. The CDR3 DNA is TGTGCCAGTAGTATAGGGGGACAGGTAAAAAGCAATCAGCCCCAGCATTTT.

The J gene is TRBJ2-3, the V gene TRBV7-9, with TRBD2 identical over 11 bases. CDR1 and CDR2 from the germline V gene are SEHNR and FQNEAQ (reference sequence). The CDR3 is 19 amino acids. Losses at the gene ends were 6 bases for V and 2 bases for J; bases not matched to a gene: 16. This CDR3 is CASSRWTSGRSFNTDTQYF. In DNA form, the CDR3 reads TGTGCCAGCAGTCGATGGACTAGCGGGCGATCATTTAACACAGATACGCAGTATTTT.

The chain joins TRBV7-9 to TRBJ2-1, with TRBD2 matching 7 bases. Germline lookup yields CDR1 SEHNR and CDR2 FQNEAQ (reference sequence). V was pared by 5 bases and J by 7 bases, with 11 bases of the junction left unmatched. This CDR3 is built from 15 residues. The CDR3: CASSRFSGWGNEQFF. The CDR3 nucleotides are TGTGCCAGCAGCCGTTTTAGCGGGTGGGGAAATGAGCAGTTCTTC.

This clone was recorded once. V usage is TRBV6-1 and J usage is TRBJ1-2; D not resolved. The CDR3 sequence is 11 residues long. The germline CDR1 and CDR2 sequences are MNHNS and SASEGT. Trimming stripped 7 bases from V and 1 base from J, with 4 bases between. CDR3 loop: CASKYNYGYTF. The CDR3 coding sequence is TGTGCCAGCAAGTATAACTATGGCTACACCTTC.

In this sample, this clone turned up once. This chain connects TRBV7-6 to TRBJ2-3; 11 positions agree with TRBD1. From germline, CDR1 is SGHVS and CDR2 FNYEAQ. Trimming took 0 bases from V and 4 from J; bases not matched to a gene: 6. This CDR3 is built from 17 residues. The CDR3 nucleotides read TGTGCCAGCAGCTTAGCGGCGGGACAGGGGGGCCCAGATACGCAGTATTTT. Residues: CASSLAAGQGGPDTQYF.

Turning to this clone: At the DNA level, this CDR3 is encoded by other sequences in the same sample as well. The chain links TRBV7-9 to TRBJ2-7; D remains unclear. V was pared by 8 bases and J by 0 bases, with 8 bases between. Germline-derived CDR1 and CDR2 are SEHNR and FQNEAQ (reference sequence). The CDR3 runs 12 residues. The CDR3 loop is CASSRSSYEQYF. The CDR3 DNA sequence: TGTGCCAGCTCCCGTAGCTCCTACGAGCAGTACTTC.

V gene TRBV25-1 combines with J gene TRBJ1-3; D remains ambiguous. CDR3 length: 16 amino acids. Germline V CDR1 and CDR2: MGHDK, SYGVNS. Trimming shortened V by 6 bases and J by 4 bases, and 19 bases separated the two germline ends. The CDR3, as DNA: TGTGCCAGCAGCGGACCGGGAGCTGGGCCCGGAAACACCATATATTTT. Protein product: CASSGPGAGPGNTIYF. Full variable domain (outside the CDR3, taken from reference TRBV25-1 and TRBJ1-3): EADIYQTPRYLVIGTGKKITLECSQTMGHDKMYWYQQDPGMELHLIHYSYGVNSTEKGDLSSESTVSRIRTEHFPLTLESARPSHTSQYLCASSGPGAGPGNTIYFGEGSWLTVV.

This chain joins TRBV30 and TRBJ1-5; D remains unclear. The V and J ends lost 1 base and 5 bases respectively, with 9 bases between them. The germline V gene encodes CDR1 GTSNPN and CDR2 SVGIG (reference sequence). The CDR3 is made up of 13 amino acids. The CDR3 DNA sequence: TGTGCCTGGAGTGGAGGCATTGATCAGCCCCAGCATTTT. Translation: CAWSGGIDQPQHF. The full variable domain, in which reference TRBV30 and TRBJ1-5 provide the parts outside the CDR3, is SQTIHQWPATLVQPVGSPLSLECTVEGTSNPNLYWYRQAAGRGLQLLFYSVGIGQISSEVPQNLSASRPQDRQFILSSKKLLLSDSGFYLCAWSGGIDQPQHFGDGTRLSIL.